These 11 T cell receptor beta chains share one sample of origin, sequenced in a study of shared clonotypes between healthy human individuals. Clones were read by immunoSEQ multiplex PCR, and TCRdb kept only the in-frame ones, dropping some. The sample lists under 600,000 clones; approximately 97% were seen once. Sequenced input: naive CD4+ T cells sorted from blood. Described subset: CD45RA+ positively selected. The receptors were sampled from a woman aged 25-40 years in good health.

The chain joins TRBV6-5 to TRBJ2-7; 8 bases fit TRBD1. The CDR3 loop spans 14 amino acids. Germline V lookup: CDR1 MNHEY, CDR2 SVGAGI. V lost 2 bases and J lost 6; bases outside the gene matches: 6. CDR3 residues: CASSYQGAAGEQYF. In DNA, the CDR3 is TGTGCCAGCAGTTACCAGGGGGCGGCAGGCGAGCAGTACTTC.

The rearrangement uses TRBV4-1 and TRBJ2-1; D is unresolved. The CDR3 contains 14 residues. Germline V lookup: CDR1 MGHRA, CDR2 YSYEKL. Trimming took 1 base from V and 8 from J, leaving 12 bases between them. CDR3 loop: CASSQVVLFYEQFF. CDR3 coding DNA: TGCGCCAGCAGCCAAGTCGTACTATTCTATGAGCAGTTCTTC.

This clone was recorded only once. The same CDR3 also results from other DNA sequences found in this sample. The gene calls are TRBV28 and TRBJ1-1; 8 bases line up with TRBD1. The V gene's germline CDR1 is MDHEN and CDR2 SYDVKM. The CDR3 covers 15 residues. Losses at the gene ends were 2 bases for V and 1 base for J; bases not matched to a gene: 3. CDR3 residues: CASSLTGTGNTEAFF. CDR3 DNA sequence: TGTGCCAGCAGTTTAACGGGGACAGGGAACACTGAAGCTTTCTTT.

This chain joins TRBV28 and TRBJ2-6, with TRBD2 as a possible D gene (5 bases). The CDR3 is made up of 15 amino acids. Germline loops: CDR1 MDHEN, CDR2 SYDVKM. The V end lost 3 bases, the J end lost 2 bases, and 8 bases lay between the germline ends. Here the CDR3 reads CASSFRGAGANVLTF. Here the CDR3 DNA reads TGTGCCAGCAGTTTCCGGGGTGCTGGGGCCAACGTCCTGACTTTC.

CDR3 sequence (DNA): TGCAGCGTTGGGGGGCTATATACTGAAGCTTTCTTT. Its protein product is CSVGGLYTEAFF. The rearrangement uses TRBV29-1 and TRBJ1-1; D perhaps matches TRBD1 (6 bases). This CDR3 spans 12 amino acids. The V end was cut by 4 bases, the J end by 5 bases, with 11 bases between. From germline, CDR1 is SQVTM and CDR2 ANQGSEA.

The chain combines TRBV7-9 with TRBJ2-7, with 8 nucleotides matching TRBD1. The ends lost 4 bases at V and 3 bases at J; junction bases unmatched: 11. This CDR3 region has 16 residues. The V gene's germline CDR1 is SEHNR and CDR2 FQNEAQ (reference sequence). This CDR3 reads CASSSATRDRIYEQYF. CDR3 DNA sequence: TGTGCCAGCAGCTCAGCCACCCGGGACAGGATCTACGAGCAGTACTTC.

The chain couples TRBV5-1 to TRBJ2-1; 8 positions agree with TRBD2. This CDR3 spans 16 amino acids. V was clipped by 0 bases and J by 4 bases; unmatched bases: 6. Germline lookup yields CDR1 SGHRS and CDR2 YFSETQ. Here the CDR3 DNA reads TGCGCCAGCAGCTTGGCCGCTAGCGGGTCATACAATGAGCAGTTCTTC. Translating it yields CASSLAASGSYNEQFF.

The CDR3 region has the DNA TGTGCCAGCAGCAGAGGACAGGGGGCCTCTCAGCCCCAGCATTTT. This codes for CASSRGQGASQPQHF. The chain recombines TRBV5-6 with TRBJ1-5, with 11 bases identical to TRBD1. Trimming cost V 4 bases and J 6 bases; bases outside gene matches: 6. This CDR3 contains 15 residues. Germline CDR1 SGHDT, CDR2 YYEEEE.

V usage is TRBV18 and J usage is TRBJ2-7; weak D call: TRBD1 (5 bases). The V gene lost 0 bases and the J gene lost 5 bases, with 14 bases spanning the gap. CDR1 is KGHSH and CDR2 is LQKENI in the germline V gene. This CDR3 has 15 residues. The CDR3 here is CASSPPQGLDNEQYF. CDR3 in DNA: TGTGCCAGCTCACCACCCCAGGGCCTTGACAACGAGCAGTACTTC.

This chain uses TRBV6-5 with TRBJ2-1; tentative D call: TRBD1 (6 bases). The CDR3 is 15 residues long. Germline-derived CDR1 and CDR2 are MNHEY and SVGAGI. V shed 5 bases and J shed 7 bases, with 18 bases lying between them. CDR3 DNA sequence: TGTGCCAGCAGTGTTTTGGGGGCCACGGGGAATGAGCAGTTCTTC. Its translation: CASSVLGATGNEQFF.

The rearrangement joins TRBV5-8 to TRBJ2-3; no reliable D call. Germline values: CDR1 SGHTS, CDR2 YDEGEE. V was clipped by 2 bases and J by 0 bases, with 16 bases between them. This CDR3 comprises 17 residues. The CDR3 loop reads CASSFPVGGSSTDTQYF. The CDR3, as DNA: TGTGCCAGCAGCTTCCCGGTCGGTGGGTCCAGCACAGATACGCAGTATTTT. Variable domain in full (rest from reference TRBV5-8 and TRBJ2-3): EAGVTQSPTHLIKTRGQQATLRCSPISGHTSVYWYQQALGLGLQFLLWYDEGEERNRGNFPPRFSGRQFPNYSSELNVNALELEDSALYLCASSFPVGGSSTDTQYFGPGTRLTVL.